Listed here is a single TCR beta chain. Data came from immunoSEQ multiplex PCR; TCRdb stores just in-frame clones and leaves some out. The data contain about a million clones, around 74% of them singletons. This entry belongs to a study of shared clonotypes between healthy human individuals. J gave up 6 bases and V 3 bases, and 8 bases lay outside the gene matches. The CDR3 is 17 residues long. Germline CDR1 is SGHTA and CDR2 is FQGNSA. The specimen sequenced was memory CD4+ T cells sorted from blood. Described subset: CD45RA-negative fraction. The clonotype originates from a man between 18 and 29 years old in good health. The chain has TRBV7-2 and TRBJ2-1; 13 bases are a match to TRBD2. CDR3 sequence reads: CASSLSTGTSGINEQFF. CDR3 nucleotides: TGTGCCAGCAGCTTGTCCACCGGGACTAGCGGGATCAATGAGCAGTTCTTC.